The clone carrying this T cell receptor beta chain was counted many times. Its antigen is unknown. TCRdb itself ran the 5' RACE reads through MiXCR, one entry per CDR3 protein. The table shows 210,000 or so distinct CDR3 sequences, with 27% occurring only once. This record comes from a study of T-cell memory formation after mild COVID-19. Findings and caveats of the study: Clones that got smaller from day 15 to 85 had even CD4/CD8, while clones growing later tipped toward CD4+. Among CD4+ contracting clones, most were CM and EM, and CD8+ ones EMRA.

This TCR derives from an adult woman who had mild COVID-19 (a few samples of this study predate the infection). Cell type and time point are not known. Material: PBMCs or a T cell subset sorted from them (not recorded which).

CDR3: CASSQGRLHTDTQYF. CDR3 DNA sequence: TGTGCCAGCAGCCAAGGGAGACTACACACAGATACGCAGTATTTT. This rearrangement joins TRBV3-1 to TRBJ2-3; D might be TRBD2 (5 bases). Germline V gene sequence: CDR1 LGHDT, CDR2 YNNKEL (reference sequence). This CDR3 region has 15 residues. V lost 1 base, J lost 2 bases, and 10 bases lay in between.